A selection of T cell receptor beta chains follows, all from one sample in a study of response to subunit inactivated influenza vaccine. Via MiXCR, TCRdb re-called the RT-PCR reads, giving one row per CDR3 protein. The table lists a few hundred thousand distinct CDR3 sequences, 13% to 15% of them singletons, with roughly 10% in the top ten. The sequencing used PBMCs from blood, collected roughly 13 days after vaccination. The receptors originated from a man aged 45 to 65 who received an inactivated influenza vaccine. Both conserved end residues are part of each CDR3. Each record gives: clone size, J gene, V gene, D gene, CDR3 DNA, CDR3 protein. A D gene is named only where the DNA matches it firmly. Part of the rows lack a size; the others show once, few, many or a class for expanded clones.

clone size: few; J gene: TRBJ2-5; V gene: TRBV4-3; D gene: NA; CDR3 DNA: TGCGCCAGCAGCCAAGTAGTCGAAGAGACCCAGTACTTC; CDR3 protein: CASSQVVEETQYF
clone size: NA; J gene: TRBJ2-7; V gene: TRBV4-1; D gene: NA; CDR3 DNA: TGCGCCAGCAGCCATAGCCCCGGGGACTCCTACGAGCAGTACTTC; CDR3 protein: CASSHSPGDSYEQYF
clone size: many; J gene: TRBJ2-7; V gene: TRBV7-2; D gene: NA; CDR3 DNA: TGTGCCAGCAGCTTATTCGACGAGCAGTACTTC; CDR3 protein: CASSLFDEQYF
clone size: NA; J gene: TRBJ2-5; V gene: TRBV10-3; D gene: TRBD1; CDR3 DNA: TGTGCCACCACAGGGGCACAGGAGACCCAGTACTTC; CDR3 protein: CATTGAQETQYF
clone size: NA; J gene: TRBJ2-5; V gene: TRBV6-2/TRBV6-3; D gene: NA; CDR3 DNA: TGTGCCAGCAGTGCCTCCCGACGGCAATTTGAGACCCAGTACTTC; CDR3 protein: CASSASRRQFETQYF
clone size: NA; J gene: TRBJ2-3; V gene: TRBV14; D gene: NA; CDR3 DNA: TGTGCCAGCAGCCAAGTACTGGGGGACACAGATACGCAGTATTTT; CDR3 protein: CASSQVLGDTDTQYF
clone size: NA; J gene: TRBJ2-1; V gene: TRBV6-1; D gene: TRBD1; CDR3 DNA: TGTGCCAGCAGCCGACAGGGGTCGGGCAATGAGCAGTTCTTC; CDR3 protein: CASSRQGSGNEQFF
clone size: many; J gene: TRBJ2-7; V gene: TRBV5-1; D gene: NA; CDR3 DNA: TGCGCCAGCAGCATTGGAACCGGGATGTACGAGCAGTACTTC; CDR3 protein: CASSIGTGMYEQYF
clone size: few; J gene: TRBJ2-7; V gene: TRBV18; D gene: TRBD2; CDR3 DNA: TGTGCCAGCTCACCAATAGCGGGAGCAGGCTACGAGCAGTACTTC; CDR3 protein: CASSPIAGAGYEQYF
clone size: NA; J gene: TRBJ2-6; V gene: TRBV6-2/TRBV6-3; D gene: NA; CDR3 DNA: TGTGCCAGCAGTTACCCGCCGCGCTCATGGTACTCTGGGGCCAACGTCCTGACTTTC; CDR3 protein: CASSYPPRSWYSGANVLTF
clone size: few; J gene: TRBJ2-1; V gene: TRBV6-1; D gene: TRBD2; CDR3 DNA: TGTGCCAGCACCCAGAGCGGGGGGGCCGCCAATGAGCAGTTCTTC; CDR3 protein: CASTQSGGAANEQFF
clone size: NA; J gene: TRBJ2-2; V gene: TRBV10-3; D gene: NA; CDR3 DNA: TGTGCCATCAGTGAGAGGGAGAGCACCGGGGAGCTGTTTTTT; CDR3 protein: CAISERESTGELFF
clone size: NA; J gene: TRBJ2-3; V gene: TRBV24-1; D gene: NA; CDR3 DNA: TGTGCCACCAGTGATTTGGGTCAGGGAACAGATACGCAGTATTTT; CDR3 protein: CATSDLGQGTDTQYF
clone size: NA; J gene: TRBJ1-4; V gene: TRBV28; D gene: TRBD1; CDR3 DNA: TGTGCCAGCAGGGCCTCTCAGGGGGCGCGTAATGAAAAACTGTTTTTT; CDR3 protein: CASRASQGARNEKLFF
clone size: many; J gene: TRBJ1-5; V gene: TRBV10-3; D gene: NA; CDR3 DNA: TGTGCCATCAGTGAGTCGGGGCAGAGCAATCAGCCCCAGCATTTT; CDR3 protein: CAISESGQSNQPQHF
clone size: few; J gene: TRBJ2-7; V gene: TRBV10-3; D gene: TRBD1; CDR3 DNA: TGTGCCATCAGTGAGCGCAGGGGGCCTTACGAGCAGTACTTC; CDR3 protein: CAISERRGPYEQYF
clone size: NA; J gene: TRBJ2-4; V gene: TRBV10-3; D gene: NA; CDR3 DNA: TGTGCCATCAGTGAGTCGCAGGGACTGTTAGCCAAAAACATTCAGTACTTC; CDR3 protein: CAISESQGLLAKNIQYF
clone size: few; J gene: TRBJ2-1; V gene: TRBV24-1; D gene: NA; CDR3 DNA: TGTGCCACCAGTGCCGGGACGGCGGGGCAGTTCTTC; CDR3 protein: CATSAGTAGQFF
clone size: NA; J gene: TRBJ1-6; V gene: TRBV18; D gene: TRBD1; CDR3 DNA: TGTGCCAGCTCGCTAAGGACAGGGGATAATTCACCCCTCCACTTT; CDR3 protein: CASSLRTGDNSPLHF
clone size: few; J gene: TRBJ1-3; V gene: TRBV9; D gene: TRBD1; CDR3 DNA: TGTGCCAGCAGCGGACAGGGGCCTGGAAACACCATATATTTT; CDR3 protein: CASSGQGPGNTIYF
clone size: few; J gene: TRBJ2-2; V gene: TRBV7-2; D gene: NA; CDR3 DNA: TGTGCCAGCAGCTTATGGACAGACTACACCGGGGAGCTGTTTTTT; CDR3 protein: CASSLWTDYTGELFF
clone size: few; J gene: TRBJ2-3; V gene: TRBV5-1; D gene: TRBD2; CDR3 DNA: TGCGCCAGCAGCCCCGGGACTAGCGGGACGGCCCTTGGGGATACGCAGTATTTT; CDR3 protein: CASSPGTSGTALGDTQYF
clone size: NA; J gene: TRBJ2-1; V gene: TRBV10-3; D gene: NA; CDR3 DNA: TGTGCCATCAGTCGAGTTATCGGGAGTGTAAATGAGCAGTTCTTC; CDR3 protein: CAISRVIGSVNEQFF
clone size: NA; J gene: TRBJ1-5; V gene: TRBV20-1; D gene: NA; CDR3 DNA: TGCAGTGCTACAGGGGCGTCAGGGGCTCGCAATCAGCCCCAGCATTTT; CDR3 protein: CSATGASGARNQPQHF
clone size: few; J gene: TRBJ2-7; V gene: TRBV6-2/TRBV6-3; D gene: TRBD2; CDR3 DNA: TGTGCCAGCAGTTACTCGACGGGGGGACCATCGTGGAGTTACGAGCAGTACTTC; CDR3 protein: CASSYSTGGPSWSYEQYF
clone size: few; J gene: TRBJ2-6; V gene: TRBV5-1; D gene: NA; CDR3 DNA: TGCGCCAGCAGCTCTACGGGGGGCCAGAGCTCTGGGGCCAACGTCCTGACTTTC; CDR3 protein: CASSSTGGQSSGANVLTF
clone size: NA; J gene: TRBJ1-1; V gene: TRBV27; D gene: NA; CDR3 DNA: TGTGCCAGCAGTACCACATTTGCGACGCCCCGAGGTGAAGCTTTCTTT; CDR3 protein: CASSTTFATPRGEAFF
clone size: many; J gene: TRBJ1-5; V gene: TRBV20-1; D gene: TRBD1; CDR3 DNA: TGCAGTGCTTCGCAGGGGGCCGGGGGGATAGGTTATAGCAATCAGCCCCAGCATTTT; CDR3 protein: CSASQGAGGIGYSNQPQHF
clone size: NA; J gene: TRBJ2-1; V gene: TRBV19; D gene: NA; CDR3 DNA: TGTGCCAGTAGTATCTACCCCCATGAGCAGTTCTTC; CDR3 protein: CASSIYPHEQFF
clone size: few; J gene: TRBJ2-3; V gene: TRBV7-9; D gene: NA; CDR3 DNA: TGTGCCAGCAGCGTGACAGGTGGAGGCACAGATACGCAGTATTTT; CDR3 protein: CASSVTGGGTDTQYF
clone size: NA; J gene: TRBJ1-6; V gene: TRBV14; D gene: TRBD1; CDR3 DNA: TGTGCCAGCAGCCAAAGACAGGGGTTAAATTCACCCCTCCACTTT; CDR3 protein: CASSQRQGLNSPLHF
clone size: few; J gene: TRBJ2-3; V gene: TRBV2; D gene: TRBD1; CDR3 DNA: TGTGCCAGCAGTCCGGACAGGCCTAGCACAGATACGCAGTATTTT; CDR3 protein: CASSPDRPSTDTQYF
clone size: NA; J gene: TRBJ1-2; V gene: TRBV5-1; D gene: NA; CDR3 DNA: TGCGCCAGCAGCTTGGCGGATCCGGGTTCCGTCGGCTACACCTTC; CDR3 protein: CASSLADPGSVGYTF
clone size: many; J gene: TRBJ2-2; V gene: TRBV18; D gene: NA; CDR3 DNA: TGTGCCAGCTCAGTAGGCACAGGCGATACCGGGGAGCTGTTTTTT; CDR3 protein: CASSVGTGDTGELFF
clone size: few; J gene: TRBJ2-1; V gene: TRBV29-1; D gene: TRBD1; CDR3 DNA: TGCAGCGGAAAAACAGGGGGAGGCTACAATGAGCAGTTCTTC; CDR3 protein: CSGKTGGGYNEQFF
clone size: few; J gene: TRBJ2-5; V gene: TRBV6-2/TRBV6-3; D gene: TRBD2; CDR3 DNA: TGTGCCAGCAGTTACTTCCTAGCGGCGGGAGCGACCCAGTACTTC; CDR3 protein: CASSYFLAAGATQYF
clone size: NA; J gene: TRBJ2-1; V gene: TRBV20-1; D gene: TRBD1; CDR3 DNA: TGCAGTGCTAGAGCGGGACAGGGAAGCAATGAGCAGTTCTTC; CDR3 protein: CSARAGQGSNEQFF
clone size: NA; J gene: TRBJ2-5; V gene: TRBV29-1; D gene: NA; CDR3 DNA: TGCAGCGTTGGGGCCGATTTCAAAGAGACCCAGTACTTC; CDR3 protein: CSVGADFKETQYF
clone size: few; J gene: TRBJ2-1; V gene: TRBV29-1; D gene: NA; CDR3 DNA: TGCAGCGTTGAAATGACTAGTGTTCCCTCCAATGAGCAGTTCTTC; CDR3 protein: CSVEMTSVPSNEQFF
clone size: NA; J gene: TRBJ1-2; V gene: TRBV6-5; D gene: NA; CDR3 DNA: TGTGCCAGCAGTTACTCGACGGGGGCTAACTATGGCTACACCTTC; CDR3 protein: CASSYSTGANYGYTF
clone size: many; J gene: TRBJ2-3; V gene: TRBV7-2; D gene: TRBD1; CDR3 DNA: TGTGCCAGCAGCCGCCGGGACAGGGGCACAGATACGCAGTATTTT; CDR3 protein: CASSRRDRGTDTQYF
clone size: NA; J gene: TRBJ1-5; V gene: TRBV28; D gene: NA; CDR3 DNA: TGTGCCAGCAGTCCCAGAAGCGTCCTCAATCAGCCCCAGCATTTT; CDR3 protein: CASSPRSVLNQPQHF
clone size: NA; J gene: TRBJ2-7; V gene: TRBV11-2; D gene: TRBD2; CDR3 DNA: TGTGCCAGCAGCTCTTCTAGCGGGGTCTCCTACGAGCAGTACTTC; CDR3 protein: CASSSSSGVSYEQYF
clone size: NA; J gene: TRBJ2-1; V gene: TRBV7-9; D gene: NA; CDR3 DNA: TGTGCCAGCCACCTTCGGGGAAACAATGAGCAGTTCTTC; CDR3 protein: CASHLRGNNEQFF
clone size: NA; J gene: TRBJ2-3; V gene: TRBV30; D gene: TRBD1; CDR3 DNA: TGTGCCTGGAGTCGAGGGCCAGGGGGCCGAGATACGCAGTATTTT; CDR3 protein: CAWSRGPGGRDTQYF
clone size: few; J gene: TRBJ1-5; V gene: TRBV6-2/TRBV6-3; D gene: NA; CDR3 DNA: TGTGCCACCACGACTAGCAATCAGCCCCAGCATTTT; CDR3 protein: CATTTSNQPQHF
clone size: NA; J gene: TRBJ1-1; V gene: TRBV30; D gene: NA; CDR3 DNA: TGTGCCTGGAGCCCGGACCTGAACACTGAAGCTTTCTTT; CDR3 protein: CAWSPDLNTEAFF